The 25 T cell receptor beta chains below all came from one sample that was sequenced in a study of T cell changes during pregnancy in multiple sclerosis. The assay was immunoSEQ multiplex PCR, and TCRdb's table has in-frame clones only and misses some. The sample yields about 62,000 clones, about nine tenths seen once. The source material was peripheral blood, sampled in the second trimester of pregnancy. Source of these receptors: a female donor in good health, enrolled as a control in a pregnancy study.

The chain is built from TRBV30 and TRBJ2-5; D gene ambiguous. CDR3 length: 11 residues. The V gene lost 0 bases and the J gene lost 5 bases, with 4 bases spanning the gap. Germline CDR1 GTSNPN, CDR2 SVGIG (reference sequence). Here the CDR3 DNA reads TGTGCCTGGAGTGTTGGCGAGACCCAGTACTTC. Translation gives CAWSVGETQYF.

This clone has a single count. A junction end diverges from the germline sequence, so it may reflect a read error. V gene TRBV11-2 combines with J gene TRBJ2-1, with 11 bases that match TRBD2. Germline CDR1 reads SGHAT; CDR2 reads FQNNGV. The CDR3 loop spans 15 amino acids. CDR3 coding DNA: TGTGCCAGCAGGTTAGCGGGGGGGACCTACAATGAGCAGTTCTTC. Translating it yields CASRLAGGTYNEQFF. The variable domain in full, completed from reference TRBV11-2 and TRBJ2-1, reads EAGVAQSPRYKIIEKRQSVAFWCNPISGHATLYWYQQILGQGPKLLIQFQNNGVVDDSQLPKDRFSAERLKGVDSTLKIQPAKLEDSAVYLCASRLAGGTYNEQFFGPGTRLTVL.

The V and J genes are TRBV5-4 and TRBJ1-1; 7 positions match TRBD1. From germline, CDR1 is SGHNT and CDR2 YYREEE (reference sequence). V dropped 1 base and J dropped 5; count of bases not matched to a gene: 2. The CDR3 is made up of 13 amino acids. The CDR3 bases are TGTGCCAGCAGCTTGTCCAGGGGGACTGAAGCTTTCTTT. This gives the protein CASSLSRGTEAFF.

The rearrangement uses TRBV28 and TRBJ2-7, with 8 bases lining up with TRBD1. The CDR3 runs 12 residues. Losses at the gene ends were 10 bases for V and 2 bases for J; bases not matched to a gene: 4. The germline V gene has CDR1 MDHEN and CDR2 SYDVKM. CDR3 bases: TGTGCCACAGGGACAGGTACCTACGAGCAGTACTTC. It specifies CATGTGTYEQYF.

V and J are TRBV5-6 and TRBJ1-2, with D unclear. The CDR3 contains 15 residues. CDR1 is SGHDT, CDR2 YYEEEE, per germline. V lost 4 bases, J lost 4 bases, and 17 bases lay in between. The CDR3 spells CASSGWAQLVYGYTF. CDR3 DNA: TGTGCCAGCAGCGGCTGGGCGCAGCTCGTCTATGGCTACACCTTC.

The CDR3 is CASSSSSRTLSYEQYF. CDR3 nucleotide sequence: TGTGCCAGCAGTTCCTCGAGCCGGACATTAAGCTACGAGCAGTACTTC. This sequence joins TRBV6-6 and TRBJ2-7; tentatively, D is TRBD1 (5 bases). Germline V lookup: CDR1 MNHNY, CDR2 SVGAGI (reference sequence). This CDR3 spans 16 amino acids. Trimming took 4 bases from V and 3 from J, leaving 19 bases between them.

The chain is built from TRBV7-2 and TRBJ1-5; D is unresolved. V lost 8 bases to trimming and J lost 1 base, with 15 bases between them. The CDR3 consists of 15 residues. Looked up from germline, CDR1 is SGHTA and CDR2 is FQGNSA. CDR3 in amino acids: CASQSRRGSNQPQHF. The CDR3 DNA reads as TGTGCCAGCCAGAGTCGCCGAGGGAGCAATCAGCCCCAGCATTTT.

V is TRBV19 and J is TRBJ1-4, with 9 positions matching TRBD1. The ends lost 2 bases at V and 7 bases at J; junction bases unmatched: 14. This CDR3 is 18 amino acids long. Looked up from germline, CDR1 is LNHDA and CDR2 is SQIVND (reference sequence). CDR3: CASSIKGQGKSKFEKLFF. The CDR3 nucleotides read TGTGCCAGTAGTATAAAGGGACAGGGTAAGAGTAAGTTTGAAAAACTGTTTTTT.

This chain connects TRBV19 to TRBJ2-3, with 8 bases identical to TRBD2. Germline CDR1 and CDR2: LNHDA and SQIVND (reference sequence). This CDR3 has 15 amino acids. J gave up 1 base and V 6 bases, and 6 bases lay outside the gene matches. CDR3 region: CASSFTSGRTDTQYF. The CDR3, as DNA: TGTGCCAGTAGCTTTACTAGCGGCCGCACAGATACGCAGTATTTT.

J is TRBJ1-2 and V is TRBV2, with D unclear. Germline V gene lookup returns CDR1 SNHLY and CDR2 FYNNEI. This CDR3 has 13 residues. V lost 3 bases, J lost 5 bases, and 10 bases lay in between. The CDR3 is CASSEAERYGYTF. DNA of the CDR3: TGTGCCAGCAGTGAGGCTGAACGATATGGCTACACCTTC. Looking up the rest from reference TRBV2 and TRBJ1-2 gives the full variable domain: EPEVTQTPSHQVTQMGQEVILRCVPISNHLYFYWYRQILGQKVEFLVSFYNNEISEKSEIFDDQFSVERPDGSNFTLKIRSTKLEDSAMYFCASSEAERYGYTFGSGTRLTVV.

The rearrangement uses TRBV5-1 and TRBJ1-4; D unclear. The CDR3 covers 16 residues. CDR1 is SGHRS, CDR2 YFSETQ, per germline. With 7 bases removed from V and 0 bases from J, the gap between germline ends came to 16 bases. The CDR3: CASRRAQTATNEKLFF. The DNA of the CDR3 is TGCGCCAGCCGGCGAGCGCAGACTGCAACTAATGAAAAACTGTTTTTT.

The J gene is TRBJ2-1, the V gene TRBV19; 10 bases match TRBD1. CDR1 is LNHDA and CDR2 is SQIVND in the germline V gene (reference sequence). The J segment lost 6 bases and the V segment lost 9 bases, leaving 8 bases of the junction unmatched. The CDR3 totals 14 residues. The CDR3 nucleotides read TGTGCCAGCTCCCCGGGACAGGGGCCCAATGAGCAGTTCTTC. Its translation is CASSPGQGPNEQFF.

The chain's CDR3 is CASSHDRGLSYTF. In DNA, the CDR3 is TGTGCCAGCAGCCACGATCGGGGTTTGTCCTACACCTTC. The chain is built from TRBV7-9 and TRBJ1-2; no clear D. Germline V CDR1 and CDR2: SEHNR, FQNEAQ (reference sequence). The V end was cut by 5 bases, the J end by 10 bases, with 17 bases between. This CDR3 spans 13 amino acids.

The chain links TRBV29-1 to TRBJ1-3; 9 bases map to TRBD1. V shed 7 bases, J shed 0 bases, and the junction held 10 bases outside the gene matches. CDR1 SQVTM and CDR2 ANQGSEA come from the germline V gene. This CDR3 spans 16 amino acids. CDR3 in DNA: TGCAGCGCCGGGACAGGGACACCCTACTCTGGAAACACCATATATTTT. This codes for CSAGTGTPYSGNTIYF.

The rearrangement joins TRBV4-2 to TRBJ2-1, with 9 nucleotides matching TRBD2. The J segment lost 8 bases and the V segment lost 1 base, leaving 12 bases of the junction unmatched. Germline-derived CDR1 and CDR2 are LGHNA and YNFKEQ. The CDR3 length is 17 residues. The CDR3 sequence is CASSQVVLAGDKYEQFF. The CDR3 DNA is TGTGCCAGCAGCCAAGTGGTATTAGCGGGAGATAAGTATGAGCAGTTCTTC.

This clone was observed a single time. This sequence joins TRBV27 and TRBJ1-5; no firm D call. The germline CDR1 and CDR2 sequences are MNHEY and SMNVEV (reference sequence). V was cut by 0 bases and J by 3 bases, with 12 bases left in between. CDR3 length equals 16 residues. The CDR3 loop is CASSLSLAGNNQPQHF. CDR3 DNA sequence: TGTGCCAGCAGTTTATCTCTGGCCGGGAACAATCAGCCCCAGCATTTT.

This clone was observed once. The chain carries TRBV15 and TRBJ2-2; TRBD2 might be the D (7 bases). V was shortened by 3 bases and J by 4 bases, with 12 bases between the two germline ends. The CDR3 has 15 amino acids. Germline CDR1 reads LNHNV; CDR2 reads YYDKDF (reference sequence). CDR3 nucleotide sequence: TGTGCCACCAGCAGGGGGGGCGGGGGCACCGGGGAGCTGTTTTTT. This sequence encodes CATSRGGGGTGELFF.

The rearrangement joins TRBV30 to TRBJ1-5, with D unresolved. There are 18 residues in the CDR3. Trimming stripped 1 base from V and 0 bases from J, with 19 bases between. Germline CDR1 reads GTSNPN; CDR2 reads SVGIG (reference sequence). CDR3 coding DNA: TGTGCCTGGAGTGCCCCCGTTGGTATGAGGCCTAGCAATCAGCCCCAGCATTTT. This encodes CAWSAPVGMRPSNQPQHF.

This sequence joins TRBV6-5 and TRBJ2-1, with 8 bases identical to TRBD1. The CDR3 extends over 15 amino acids. The germline V gene encodes CDR1 MNHEY and CDR2 SVGAGI. The V gene end was trimmed by 8 bases and the J gene end by 0 bases; junction bases not matched to a gene: 6. This chain's CDR3 is CASHAGTGSYNEQFF. The CDR3 nucleotides are TGTGCCAGCCATGCCGGGACAGGCTCCTACAATGAGCAGTTCTTC.

In nucleotides, the CDR3 is TGTGCCAGCAGTGTACCGTATAGCGGATCCGCCTACGAGCAGTACTTC. Translation: CASSVPYSGSAYEQYF. The chain couples TRBV25-1 to TRBJ2-7; weak D call: TRBD2 (6 bases). This CDR3 has 16 amino acids. Trimming stripped 4 bases from V and 2 bases from J, with 18 bases between. CDR1 is MGHDK, CDR2 SYGVNS, per germline.

The chain has TRBV28 and TRBJ2-7; 9 bases agree with TRBD2. Germline V gives CDR1 MDHEN, CDR2 SYDVKM. Germline trimming cut 5 bases from V and 2 bases from J; bases unmatched to any gene: 13. CDR3 length equals 17 residues. CDR3 coding DNA: TGTGCCAGCAGTCTAACAGGACCGGGACTAGCAGCCTACGAGCAGTACTTC. It encodes CASSLTGPGLAAYEQYF.

In its sample, this clone was seen a few times. This rearrangement joins TRBV6-5 to TRBJ1-3; D unclear. Germline V gives CDR1 MNHEY, CDR2 SVGAGI. This CDR3 region has 12 residues. V gave up 8 bases and J gave up 0 bases, with 5 bases separating them. CDR3 sequence reads: CASYSSGNTIYF. In nucleotides, the CDR3 is TGTGCCAGCTACAGCTCTGGAAACACCATATATTTT.

The rearrangement joins TRBV9 to TRBJ2-1, with 10 bases matching TRBD1. The length of the CDR3 is 15 residues. Trimming cost V 4 bases and J 6 bases; bases outside gene matches: 7. Germline CDR1 SGDLS, CDR2 YYNGEE. CDR3 sequence: CASSPRGQGGNEQFF. The CDR3 DNA follows: TGTGCCAGCAGCCCCCGAGGACAGGGGGGCAATGAGCAGTTCTTC. The complete variable domain, with remaining parts taken from reference TRBV9 and TRBJ2-1, reads DSGVTQTPKHLITATGQRVTLRCSPRSGDLSVYWYQQSLDQGLQFLIQYYNGEERAKGNILERFSAQQFPDLHSELNLSSLELGDSALYFCASSPRGQGGNEQFFGPGTRLTVL.

The chain couples TRBV18 to TRBJ1-2, with no clear D. The germline V and J ends were trimmed by 3 bases and 4 bases, with 12 bases remaining between them. The CDR3 consists of 14 residues. Per the germline V gene, CDR1 is KGHSH and CDR2 is LQKENI. In DNA form, the CDR3 reads TGTGCCAGCTCACCCGGGATACAGCTCTATGGCTACACCTTC. Amino acids: CASSPGIQLYGYTF.

This chain joins TRBV30 and TRBJ2-1; D unresolved. CDR3 length: 11 residues. CDR1 is GTSNPN and CDR2 is SVGIG in the germline V gene (reference sequence). Trimming stripped 1 base from V and 5 bases from J, with 3 bases between. The CDR3 region is CAWSEHNEQFF. The CDR3 DNA is TGTGCCTGGAGTGAGCACAATGAGCAGTTCTTC. The complete variable domain, with remaining parts taken from reference TRBV30 and TRBJ2-1, reads SQTIHQWPATLVQPVGSPLSLECTVEGTSNPNLYWYRQAAGRGLQLLFYSVGIGQISSEVPQNLSASRPQDRQFILSSKKLLLSDSGFYLCAWSEHNEQFFGPGTRLTVL.